The clone carrying this T cell receptor beta chain was counted between two and nine times. Its antigen is unknown. Stated treatment: oral pan-JAK inhibitor, 5-10 mg twice daily. The sample comes from a study of CD8+ T cells in alopecia areata. Overall study results and limits: Tofacitinib significantly reduced both scalp clonality and expanded CD8+ clones among the top 100.

Extracted RNA was reverse transcribed into cDNA, the sequencing template. The table came from immunoSEQ multiplex PCR; TCRdb's copy has only in-frame clones and leaves some out. The sample carries 150,000 to 200,000 clones, 50% to 70% recorded once. The CDR3 loop spans 16 amino acids. Germline loops: CDR1 LNHDA, CDR2 SQIVND (reference sequence). Trimming at V came to 3 bases and at J to 3 bases, leaving 6 bases not matched to a gene. The sample here was CD4+ T cells sorted from blood, taken around week 47, from a patient treated with tofacitinib. This TCR was sampled from a human donor with alopecia areata. This sequence joins TRBV19 and TRBJ1-5; 9 bases match TRBD1. This chain's CDR3 is CASSIGTGFANQPQHF. CDR3 nucleotide sequence: TGTGCCAGTAGTATCGGGACAGGGTTTGCCAATCAGCCCCAGCATTTT.